A single sample is the source of the 27 T cell receptor beta chains below, sequenced in a study of PD-1 blockade in classical Hodgkin lymphoma. TCRdb's copy holds only in-frame clones and misses some; the assay was immunoSEQ multiplex PCR. The table lists around 91,000 clones, 81% of them singletons. Following autologous stem cell transplantation, relapse occurred in every patient, and exposure to brentuximab vedotin varied. The specimen was peripheral blood mononuclear cells (PBMCs), collected before the second cycle of nivolumab. Receptor source: a human donor with classical Hodgkin lymphoma.

This clone was picked up many times. The chain uses TRBV27 and TRBJ2-2, with D unclear. V lost 6 bases and J 7 bases, leaving 9 bases between the germline ends. From germline, CDR1 is MNHEY and CDR2 SMNVEV (reference sequence). The CDR3 loop spans 12 amino acids. The CDR3 nucleotides are TGTGCCAGCAGACCTACCTACGGGGAGCTGTTTTTT. Translated, it gives CASRPTYGELFF.

This chain uses TRBV30 with TRBJ1-2; D remains ambiguous. CDR3 size: 10 residues. Germline CDR1 and CDR2: GTSNPN and SVGIG (reference sequence). V lost 5 bases and J 1 base, leaving 2 bases between the germline ends. The CDR3: CAWHNYGYTF. CDR3 DNA: TGTGCCTGGCATAACTATGGCTACACCTTC.

A few counts support this clone. The chain uses TRBV18 and TRBJ2-3, with 7 bases aligning to TRBD2. This CDR3 has 16 amino acids. Losses at the gene ends were 6 bases for V and 1 base for J; bases not matched to a gene: 10. Per germline, CDR1 KGHSH and CDR2 LQKENI. Here the CDR3 DNA reads TGTGCCAGCTCCATTCCCGGCGGACTAGGCACAGATACGCAGTATTTT. Protein sequence: CASSIPGGLGTDTQYF. The full variable domain, its missing parts supplied by reference TRBV18 and TRBJ2-3, is NAGVMQNPRHLVRRRGQEARLRCSPMKGHSHVYWYRQLPEEGLKFMVYLQKENIIDESGMPKERFSAEFPKEGPSILRIQQVVRGDSAAYFCASSIPGGLGTDTQYFGPGTRLTVL.

The chain links TRBV30 to TRBJ1-1; no reliable D call. The V end lost 3 bases, the J end lost 5 bases, and 13 bases lay between the germline ends. The CDR3 covers 13 residues. Germline V gene lookup returns CDR1 GTSNPN and CDR2 SVGIG (reference sequence). The CDR3 spells CAWRAYITTEAFF. The CDR3 bases are TGTGCCTGGAGGGCCTATATCACTACTGAAGCTTTCTTT.

The V call is TRBV11-2, the J call TRBJ2-5, with a possible D match to TRBD2 (5 bases). Germline CDR1 is SGHAT and CDR2 is FQNNGV. With 3 bases removed from V and 4 bases from J, the gap between germline ends came to 12 bases. The CDR3 contains 14 residues. CDR3 bases: TGTGCCAGCAGCTTCCGGCCGGGAATAGAGACCCAGTACTTC. Encoded protein: CASSFRPGIETQYF.

This chain uses TRBV28 with TRBJ2-2, with D perhaps matching TRBD2 (5 bases). CDR3 length: 15 amino acids. Trimming took 2 bases from V and 5 from J, leaving 12 bases between them. CDR1 and CDR2 (germline): MDHEN, SYDVKM. CDR3 in DNA: TGTGCCAGCAGTTTACGGGAAGGGTGGACCGGGGAGCTGTTTTTT. Protein: CASSLREGWTGELFF. The complete variable domain, with remaining parts taken from reference TRBV28 and TRBJ2-2, reads DVKVTQSSRYLVKRTGEKVFLECVQDMDHENMFWYRQDPGLGLRLIYFSYDVKMKEKGDIPEGYSVSREKKERFSLILESASTNQTSMYLCASSLREGWTGELFFGEGSRLTVL.

The chain joins TRBV11-2 to TRBJ2-1, with unresolved D. Germline V lookup: CDR1 SGHAT, CDR2 FQNNGV. V dropped 0 bases and J dropped 2 bases, with 11 bases sitting between them. This CDR3 contains 16 residues. CDR3 bases: TGTGCCAGCAGCTTAGATCCGCTACCCACCTACAATGAGCAGTTCTTC. Translating it yields CASSLDPLPTYNEQFF.

This rearrangement joins TRBV9 to TRBJ2-7, with TRBD2 as a possible D gene (6 bases). V was clipped by 0 bases and J by 7 bases, with 11 bases between them. The CDR3 spans 13 residues. Per the germline V gene, CDR1 is SGDLS and CDR2 is YYNGEE. CDR3 sequence reads: CASSVDPLAEQYF. For the CDR3, the DNA is TGTGCCAGCAGCGTAGACCCCCTAGCGGAGCAGTACTTC.

The chain has TRBV7-2 and TRBJ2-5; 11 nucleotides line up with TRBD2. With 5 bases clipped from V and 5 bases from J, the junction kept 13 bases outside the gene matches. The CDR3 consists of 17 residues. CDR1 SGHTA and CDR2 FQGNSA come from the germline V gene. Written as DNA, the CDR3 is TGTGCCAGCAGCGGAAAGTTTAGCGGGAGGGCCCAGGAGACCCAGTACTTC. Residues: CASSGKFSGRAQETQYF.

V and J are TRBV9 and TRBJ2-7; 7 bases fit TRBD2. Germline CDR1 is SGDLS and CDR2 is YYNGEE. J gave up 1 base and V 7 bases, and 11 bases lay outside the gene matches. The CDR3 is made up of 15 amino acids. The CDR3 is CASSLRSGESYEQYF. CDR3 sequence (DNA): TGTGCCAGCTCCCTCCGGAGCGGGGAATCCTACGAGCAGTACTTC. The full variable domain, its missing parts supplied by reference TRBV9 and TRBJ2-7, is DSGVTQTPKHLITATGQRVTLRCSPRSGDLSVYWYQQSLDQGLQFLIQYYNGEERAKGNILERFSAQQFPDLHSELNLSSLELGDSALYFCASSLRSGESYEQYFGPGTRLTVT.

The rearrangement links TRBV11-2 to TRBJ2-4; 11 bases fit TRBD1. The germline gives CDR1 SGHAT, CDR2 FQNNGV. The CDR3 runs to 15 residues. Trimming took 4 bases from V and 7 from J; bases not matched to a gene: 6. The CDR3 DNA sequence: TGTGCCAGCAGCTCCGGACAGGGGGCGTGGAACATTCAGTACTTC. Protein: CASSSGQGAWNIQYF.

On this clone itself: The junction departs from germline at one end; a sequencing error may be responsible. The chain links TRBV7-9 to TRBJ1-2; D is unclear. The CDR3 has 12 amino acids. In germline, CDR1 is SEHNR, CDR2 FQNEAQ (reference sequence). CDR3 region: CASSPPFPDPSF. As DNA, the CDR3 is TGTGCCAGCAGCCCACCCTTTCCCGACCCTTCTTTC.

The chain carries TRBV7-2 and TRBJ2-7, with 10 bases lining up with TRBD1. CDR1 and CDR2 (germline): SGHTA, FQGNSA. With 0 bases clipped from V and 4 bases from J, the junction kept 6 bases outside the gene matches. CDR3 length: 16 amino acids. DNA for the CDR3: TGTGCCAGCAGCTTAGCCTCCGGGACAGGGGCTTACGAGCAGTACTTC. As protein: CASSLASGTGAYEQYF.

In its sample, this clone was seen a few times. V gene TRBV9 combines with J gene TRBJ2-6, with 10 bases matching TRBD1. The germline V gene has CDR1 SGDLS and CDR2 YYNGEE. The length of the CDR3 is 18 residues. V was clipped by 3 bases and J by 0 bases; unmatched bases: 6. The CDR3 here is CASSAGDRGYSGANVLTF. CDR3 nucleotides: TGTGCCAGCAGCGCAGGGGACAGGGGTTACTCTGGGGCCAACGTCCTGACTTTC.

This clone was observed once. The V gene is TRBV27, the J gene TRBJ2-3; weak D call: TRBD1 (6 bases). The CDR3 contains 17 residues. The germline V and J ends were trimmed by 2 bases and 2 bases, with 17 bases remaining between them. CDR1 is MNHEY and CDR2 is SMNVEV in the germline V gene (reference sequence). Written as DNA, the CDR3 is TGTGCCAGCAGTTTACTTTGGGGGCCCAGGACCACAGATACGCAGTATTTT. It translates to CASSLLWGPRTTDTQYF.

V usage is TRBV9 and J usage is TRBJ1-1; D remains ambiguous. Trimming took 0 bases from V and 1 from J, leaving 10 bases between them. Per germline, CDR1 SGDLS and CDR2 YYNGEE. The length of the CDR3 is 15 residues. The CDR3 protein is CASSVGSSSNTEAFF. DNA for the CDR3: TGTGCCAGCAGCGTAGGAAGCAGCTCGAACACTGAAGCTTTCTTT.

This clone occurred a few times. This chain uses TRBV4-2 with TRBJ2-7, with D maybe TRBD2 (6 bases). Germline CDR1 LGHNA, CDR2 YNFKEQ. CDR3 length: 15 amino acids. Trimming removed 4 bases from V and 6 bases from J, with 19 bases in between. DNA of the CDR3: TGTGCCAGCAGCCCCGGGGTAGCGGCCTATTCCGAGCAGTACTTC. Translated: CASSPGVAAYSEQYF.

This clone was detected many times. This chain connects TRBV6-6 to TRBJ1-2; D not resolved. CDR3 length: 15 amino acids. The germline V gene encodes CDR1 MNHNY and CDR2 SVGAGI (reference sequence). V was cut by 1 base and J by 6 bases, with 15 bases left in between. The CDR3 is CASSYLGSPPHGYTF. CDR3 sequence (DNA): TGTGCCAGCAGTTACTTGGGCAGTCCCCCCCATGGCTACACCTTC.

This clone occurred a few times. The chain carries TRBV11-2 and TRBJ2-7; tentatively, D is TRBD2 (6 bases). Germline CDR1 is SGHAT and CDR2 is FQNNGV. The CDR3 length is 14 residues. Trimming shortened V by 5 bases and J by 2 bases, and 13 bases separated the two germline ends. CDR3 sequence: CASSPAAGPYEQYF. DNA for the CDR3: TGTGCCAGCAGCCCTGCGGCGGGGCCCTACGAGCAGTACTTC.

This chain joins TRBV19 and TRBJ2-3; D gene unclear. CDR3 length: 15 amino acids. CDR1 and CDR2 (germline): LNHDA, SQIVND (reference sequence). Trimming left V 2 bases short and J 2 bases short, with 11 bases between. DNA for the CDR3: TGTGCCAGTAGTATAATCGGCGCGTTCACAGATACGCAGTATTTT. This codes for CASSIIGAFTDTQYF.

The rearrangement links TRBV10-1 to TRBJ2-3; no definite D call. V lost 10 bases to trimming and J lost 4 bases, with 15 bases between them. The CDR3 loop spans 13 amino acids. Germline lookup yields CDR1 WNHNN and CDR2 SYGVQD (reference sequence). The CDR3 loop is CATPSQHPDTQYF. In DNA form, the CDR3 reads TGCGCCACCCCGAGCCAGCACCCAGATACGCAGTATTTT.

This clone was counted only a few times. This sequence joins TRBV7-8 and TRBJ1-2, with D perhaps matching TRBD1 (5 bases). CDR1 is SGHVS, CDR2 FQNEAQ, per germline. Trimming removed 5 bases from V and 0 bases from J, with 16 bases in between. The CDR3 is 16 amino acids. The CDR3, as DNA: TGTGCCAGCAGCCCCCGCCCCGGGACGGCTAACTATGGCTACACCTTC. It codes for CASSPRPGTANYGYTF.

The chain couples TRBV7-2 to TRBJ2-3; the match to TRBD2 covers 7 bases. Germline CDR1 and CDR2: SGHTA and FQGNSA. This CDR3 comprises 17 residues. After removal of 5 bases from V and 1 base from J, the junction contained 12 bases not matched to a gene. The CDR3 region is CASSRPSGGLRTDTQYF. CDR3 coding DNA: TGTGCCAGCAGCCGCCCCTCGGGGGGACTTCGCACAGATACGCAGTATTTT.

The chain has TRBV15 and TRBJ1-5; maybe TRBD1 (5 bases). V was cut by 1 base and J by 5 bases, with 12 bases left in between. The CDR3 runs to 15 residues. CDR1 is LNHNV, CDR2 YYDKDF, per germline (reference sequence). The CDR3 DNA reads as TGTGCCACCAGCAGAGGGGGCTCCAGCGATCAGCCCCAGCATTTT. It codes for CATSRGGSSDQPQHF.

The V gene is TRBV5-1, the J gene TRBJ2-5, with D tentatively TRBD1 (5 bases). The CDR3 runs 14 residues. The germline V gene has CDR1 SGHRS and CDR2 YFSETQ. V was shortened by 0 bases and J by 2 bases, with 8 bases between the two germline ends. DNA for the CDR3: TGCGCCAGCAGCTTGGGGCAGGGACAAGAGACCCAGTACTTC. Translated, it gives CASSLGQGQETQYF.

The V and J genes are TRBV19 and TRBJ2-2; TRBD1 aligns across 8 bases. CDR1 is LNHDA, CDR2 SQIVND, per germline (reference sequence). The trim removed 7 bases at V and 5 bases at J, leaving 12 bases unmatched. This CDR3 is 16 amino acids long. CDR3 protein: CASTQYRGTRTGELFF. DNA of the CDR3: TGTGCCAGTACTCAATACAGGGGGACCAGGACCGGGGAGCTGTTTTTT.

The V gene is TRBV19, the J gene TRBJ2-5; 11 bases are shared with TRBD2. Germline V lookup: CDR1 LNHDA, CDR2 SQIVND (reference sequence). This CDR3 has 13 amino acids. J lost 4 bases, V lost 6 bases, and 1 base had no gene match. The CDR3 here is CASRGLAGETQYF. The CDR3 DNA reads TGTGCCAGTAGAGGACTAGCGGGAGAGACCCAGTACTTC.